One sample yielded the 27 T cell receptor beta chains listed below, sequenced in a study of cytotoxic CD8 clonotypes in ibrutinib-treated CLL. Profiled with immunoSEQ multiplex PCR; TCRdb holds only in-frame clones, not every one. The table has 200,000 to 250,000 clones, 75% to 80% seen once. Specimen: PBMCs, collected after 12 months of ibrutinib treatment. The receptor set was obtained from a human donor with chronic lymphocytic leukemia.

The chain recombines TRBV15 with TRBJ2-7, with D perhaps given as TRBD1 or TRBD2 (6 bases each). The V and J ends lost 1 base and 3 bases respectively, with 13 bases between them. There are 15 residues in the CDR3. CDR1 and CDR2 (germline): LNHNV, YYDKDF (reference sequence). CDR3: CATSRGWGANYEQYF. For the CDR3, the DNA is TGTGCCACCAGCAGAGGGTGGGGGGCAAACTACGAGCAGTACTTC.

Comments on this clone: Distinct nucleotide sequences in the sample also encode this CDR3. The rearrangement uses TRBV7-9 and TRBJ2-1; D is unclear. Trimming removed 5 bases at V and 4 bases at J, with 3 bases between. The CDR3 is 11 amino acids. CDR1 and CDR2 from the germline V gene are SEHNR and FQNEAQ (reference sequence). The CDR3 loop is CASSPYNEQFF. DNA of the CDR3: TGTGCCAGCAGCCCGTACAATGAGCAGTTCTTC.

The V gene is TRBV29-1, the J gene TRBJ2-6; 8 bases agree with TRBD2. V was clipped by 6 bases and J by 2 bases; unmatched bases: 12. CDR3 length: 17 amino acids. Germline V gene data show CDR1 as SQVTM and CDR2 as ANQGSEA. The CDR3: CSVSGRSKKAGANVLTF. CDR3 DNA: TGCAGCGTGAGCGGGAGATCAAAGAAGGCTGGGGCCAACGTCCTGACTTTC.

This clone has a handful of counts. Other DNA sequences in the sample encode the same CDR3. The V and J genes are TRBV10-1 and TRBJ1-5, with unresolved D. Germline CDR1 is WNHNN and CDR2 is SYGVQD (reference sequence). This CDR3 is built from 13 residues. Deletions cut 2 bases from V and 5 bases from J, with 7 bases between. The CDR3 loop is CASSETGDQPQHF. CDR3 nucleotide sequence: TGCGCCAGCAGTGAGACGGGAGATCAGCCCCAGCATTTT.

The chain combines TRBV5-4 with TRBJ2-1; D ambiguous. V lost 4 bases, J lost 0 bases, and 11 bases lay in between. This CDR3 has 15 residues. The germline CDR1 and CDR2 sequences are SGHNT and YYREEE (reference sequence). The CDR3 nucleotides read TGTGCCAGCAGCCGCTACATCACCTCCTACAATGAGCAGTTCTTC. As protein: CASSRYITSYNEQFF.

The CDR3, as DNA: TGTGCCAGCAGCCGTCGCCAGGGCCTGAGTGAGCAGTTCTTC. The encoded protein is CASSRRQGLSEQFF. The V and J genes are TRBV28 and TRBJ2-1, with D possibly matching TRBD1 (5 bases). The CDR3 length is 14 residues. Trimming shortened V by 6 bases and J by 9 bases, and 18 bases separated the two germline ends. Germline assignment: CDR1 MDHEN and CDR2 SYDVKM.

This sequence joins TRBV25-1 and TRBJ2-1; 12 bases agree with TRBD2. The CDR3 covers 15 residues. Germline lookup yields CDR1 MGHDK and CDR2 SYGVNS. V shed 6 bases, J shed 7 bases, and the junction held 7 bases outside the gene matches. The CDR3 coding sequence is TGTGCCAGCAGGCCCGGCGGGACTAGCGGGAATGAGCAGTTCTTC. Protein product: CASRPGGTSGNEQFF.

This rearrangement joins TRBV5-1 to TRBJ1-1; no clear D. In germline, CDR1 is SGHRS, CDR2 YFSETQ. The CDR3 consists of 14 residues. V dropped 2 bases and J dropped 2 bases, with 10 bases sitting between them. For the CDR3, the DNA is TGCGCCAGCAGCTTATTCACAGAAAACACTGAAGCTTTCTTT. It encodes CASSLFTENTEAFF.

This clone was seen a handful of times. The rearrangement links TRBV11-3 to TRBJ2-3, with TRBD1 matching 7 bases. This CDR3 spans 18 amino acids. After removal of 5 bases from V and 0 bases from J, the junction contained 14 bases not matched to a gene. The germline V gene has CDR1 SGHNT and CDR2 YENEEA. The CDR3 nucleotides read TGTGCCAGCAGCAAGGGACAGACAAGTCAAACTAGCACAGATACGCAGTATTTT. Its translation is CASSKGQTSQTSTDTQYF.

The rearrangement joins TRBV4-1 to TRBJ2-7, with 10 bases aligning to TRBD2. CDR1 is MGHRA and CDR2 is YSYEKL in the germline V gene. V was pared by 4 bases and J by 4 bases, with 16 bases of the junction left unmatched. CDR3 size: 18 residues. Written as DNA, the CDR3 is TGCGCCAGCAGCCTCCCAGAGGCGCTAGCGGGAGTCTCGTACGAGCAGTACTTC. Its translation is CASSLPEALAGVSYEQYF.

This chain connects TRBV29-1 to TRBJ1-1; no clear D gene. Between the trimmed V and J ends, which lost 6 bases and 0 bases, there was a span of 11 bases. CDR1 is SQVTM and CDR2 is ANQGSEA in the germline V gene. The length of the CDR3 is 13 residues. The CDR3: CSVHKAVNTEAFF. In DNA form, the CDR3 reads TGCAGCGTACACAAGGCCGTGAACACTGAAGCTTTCTTT.

The genes are TRBV6-6 and TRBJ1-2, with D unresolved. This CDR3 region has 13 residues. CDR1 is MNHNY, CDR2 SVGAGI, per germline (reference sequence). The V end was cut by 5 bases, the J end by 4 bases, with 11 bases between. In nucleotides, the CDR3 is TGTGCCAGCAGTCTGAGATCTCTCTATGGCTACACCTTC. Amino acids: CASSLRSLYGYTF.

This clone has just a few counts. At the DNA level, this CDR3 is encoded by other sequences in the same sample as well. The chain combines TRBV18 with TRBJ2-5, with TRBD2 as a possible D gene (7 bases). CDR3 length: 14 residues. Germline CDR1 is KGHSH and CDR2 is LQKENI. V lost 0 bases and J lost 5, with 10 bases in between. This CDR3 reads CASSPPGGLETQYF. The DNA for the CDR3 is TGTGCCAGCTCACCACCCGGGGGGCTGGAGACCCAGTACTTC.

This clone was detected only a few times. This chain connects TRBV2 to TRBJ2-1; perhaps D is TRBD1 or TRBD2 (5 bases each). Deletions cut 10 bases from V and 7 bases from J, with 14 bases between. Looked up from germline, CDR1 is SNHLY and CDR2 is FYNNEI. This CDR3 is built from 12 residues. The CDR3, as DNA: TGTGCCACTCGCGGCGAGGGGAATGAGCAGTTCTTC. This translates into CATRGEGNEQFF.

The chain carries TRBV7-6 and TRBJ1-2; D is undetermined. Trimming cost V 5 bases and J 4 bases, with 17 bases left between them. The CDR3 runs to 15 residues. From germline, CDR1 is SGHVS and CDR2 FNYEAQ. The chain's CDR3 is CASSHEVGRSYGYTF. Written as DNA, the CDR3 is TGTGCCAGCAGCCACGAGGTTGGGAGGAGCTATGGCTACACCTTC.

This clone was detected a few times. The CDR3 nucleotides are TGCGCCAGCAGTGACAGACAGAGTAATGGCACTGAAGCTTTCTTT. It is translated as CASSDRQSNGTEAFF. This sequence joins TRBV10-1 and TRBJ1-1, with D maybe TRBD1 (5 bases). V was clipped by 3 bases and J by 4 bases, with 15 bases between them. Germline V gene data show CDR1 as WNHNN and CDR2 as SYGVQD (reference sequence). The length of the CDR3 is 15 residues.

The rearrangement joins TRBV7-6 to TRBJ2-3; D gene uncertain. V shed 1 base and J shed 3 bases, with 2 bases lying between them. This CDR3 contains 12 residues. Germline assignment: CDR1 SGHVS and CDR2 FNYEAQ. In nucleotides, the CDR3 is TGTGCCAGCAGCTTAGAGACAGATACGCAGTATTTT. Its protein is CASSLETDTQYF. The variable domain in full, with the rest retrieved from reference TRBV7-6 and TRBJ2-3, is GAGVSQSPRYKVTKRGQDVALRCDPISGHVSLYWYRQALGQGPEFLTYFNYEAQQDKSGLPNDRFSAERPEGSISTLTIQRTEQRDSAMYRCASSLETDTQYFGPGTRLTVL.

The chain couples TRBV5-1 to TRBJ2-5, with 14 bases that match TRBD2. J lost 5 bases, V lost 6 bases, and 6 bases had no gene match. Germline CDR1 is SGHRS and CDR2 is YFSETQ. This CDR3 region has 15 residues. CDR3 in amino acids: CASMGLAGVLETQYF. CDR3 nucleotides: TGCGCCAGCATGGGACTAGCGGGAGTCTTGGAGACCCAGTACTTC.

The chain employs TRBV2 and TRBJ2-3; no reliable D call. Germline CDR1 reads SNHLY; CDR2 reads FYNNEI. Trimming removed 7 bases at V and 2 bases at J, with 16 bases between. CDR3 size: 15 residues. The DNA for the CDR3 is TGTGCCAGCAAGCTAGACACGACCCCCACAGATACGCAGTATTTT. Translation gives CASKLDTTPTDTQYF.

The chain is built from TRBV4-1 and TRBJ2-5, with 7 bases fitting TRBD2. Germline values: CDR1 MGHRA, CDR2 YSYEKL. The CDR3 totals 13 residues. V trimming: 2 bases; J trimming: 3 bases; junction bases outside the gene matches: 0. The CDR3 sequence: CASSQLAEETQYF. Written as DNA, the CDR3 is TGCGCCAGCAGCCAACTAGCGGAAGAGACCCAGTACTTC.

The chain recombines TRBV5-1 with TRBJ1-1; D gene unclear. The length of the CDR3 is 11 residues. Trimming took off 5 bases at V and 6 bases at J, with 8 bases between the two ends. CDR1 is SGHRS, CDR2 YFSETQ, per germline. As DNA, the CDR3 is TGCGCCAGCAGGTCGGGCCCTGAAGCTTTCTTT. This sequence encodes CASRSGPEAFF.

This sequence joins TRBV5-1 and TRBJ2-7; D uncertain. Per germline, CDR1 SGHRS and CDR2 YFSETQ. This CDR3 is 17 amino acids long. V gave up 0 bases and J gave up 1 base, with 17 bases separating them. The CDR3 spells CASSLVPYNPLSYEQYF. CDR3 nucleotide sequence: TGCGCCAGCAGCTTGGTCCCCTATAACCCCCTGTCCTACGAGCAGTACTTC.

This chain uses TRBV2 with TRBJ2-1, with D perhaps given as TRBD1 or TRBD2 (5 bases each). The V and J ends lost 0 bases and 16 bases respectively, with 19 bases between them. The CDR3 loop spans 14 amino acids. Germline V gene lookup returns CDR1 SNHLY and CDR2 FYNNEI. As DNA, the CDR3 is TGTGCCAGCAGTGAAGCAGGGACGGTGGTCCGGGGTTTCTTC. Protein product: CASSEAGTVVRGFF.

V is TRBV6-5 and J is TRBJ2-3, with TRBD1 identical over 10 bases. Germline loops: CDR1 MNHEY, CDR2 SVGAGI. This CDR3 is built from 15 residues. Trimming at V came to 8 bases and at J to 2 bases, leaving 7 bases not matched to a gene. CDR3 DNA: TGTGCCAGCGCTGGGACAGGGGATAACACAGATACGCAGTATTTT. This translates into CASAGTGDNTDTQYF.

CDR3 in DNA: TGTGCCAGCAGACAGACTAGCGGGAGAAGGTCCTACAATGAGCAGTTCTTC. It translates to CASRQTSGRRSYNEQFF. The rearrangement links TRBV7-6 to TRBJ2-1; 12 bases line up with TRBD2. Per germline, CDR1 SGHVS and CDR2 FNYEAQ. This CDR3 comprises 17 residues. Trimming at V came to 6 bases and at J to 1 base, leaving 7 bases not matched to a gene. The complete variable domain, with remaining parts taken from reference TRBV7-6 and TRBJ2-1, reads GAGVSQSPRYKVTKRGQDVALRCDPISGHVSLYWYRQALGQGPEFLTYFNYEAQQDKSGLPNDRFSAERPEGSISTLTIQRTEQRDSAMYRCASRQTSGRRSYNEQFFGPGTRLTVL.

The chain uses TRBV20-1 and TRBJ1-2; D gene uncertain. CDR3 length: 11 amino acids. V was clipped by 6 bases and J by 4 bases, with 9 bases between them. Germline V gives CDR1 DFQATT, CDR2 SNEGSKA (reference sequence). Here the CDR3 reads CSASDFYGYTF. CDR3 in DNA: TGCAGTGCGTCAGATTTCTATGGCTACACCTTC.

There are a few counts of this clone. The chain joins TRBV25-1 to TRBJ2-7, with D tentatively TRBD2 (5 bases). The CDR3 length is 15 residues. V gave up 1 base and J gave up 4 bases, with 14 bases separating them. In germline, CDR1 is MGHDK, CDR2 SYGVNS. This CDR3 reads CASSESSAGEYEQYF. The CDR3 nucleotides read TGTGCCAGCAGTGAATCTTCGGCCGGGGAATACGAGCAGTACTTC.